This entry lists 25 T cell receptor beta chains sequenced from one sample in a study of cytomegalovirus exposure and HLA in healthy donors. The PCR employed 60 Vbeta primers together with 13 Jbeta primers. The repertoire was sequenced with immunoSEQ multiplex PCR; TCRdb's copy has only in-frame clones and lacks some. Seen here are 150,000 or so clones, approximately 80% observed once, and the top ten hold about 13%. What was sequenced was PBMCs. These receptors all stem from a man under 40 in good health and CMV-seropositive.

V gene TRBV25-1 combines with J gene TRBJ2-5; 14 positions match TRBD2. The DNA end favors TRBJ2-7, so the J call may be wrong. The CDR3 contains 17 residues. CDR1 is MGHDK and CDR2 is SYGVNS in the germline V gene. CDR3 in amino acids: CASSDYLTSGRAYEQYF. Here the CDR3 DNA reads TGTGCCAGCAGTGATTACTTGACTAGCGGGAGGGCGTACGAGCAGTACTTC.

CDR3 loop: CASSSLRTGLKNEQFF. The CDR3 region has the DNA TGTGCCAGCAGTTCCCTAAGGACAGGGTTGAAGAATGAGCAGTTCTTC. The V call is TRBV27, the J call TRBJ2-1, with 8 bases aligning to TRBD1. Germline assignment: CDR1 MNHEY and CDR2 SMNVEV (reference sequence). The CDR3 runs 16 residues. J lost 7 bases, V lost 4 bases, and 12 bases had no gene match.

This clone was counted only a few times. This chain uses TRBV5-1 with TRBJ2-1, with 10 positions matching TRBD1. Trimming took 0 bases from V and 9 from J; bases not matched to a gene: 6. The CDR3 is 15 amino acids. Germline-derived CDR1 and CDR2 are SGHRS and YFSETQ. For the CDR3, the DNA is TGCGCCAGCAGCTTGGTCGGGACAGGGGTGAGTGAGCAGTTCTTC. Encoded protein: CASSLVGTGVSEQFF.

The genes are TRBV9 and TRBJ1-4; 10 bases match TRBD1. The germline gives CDR1 SGDLS, CDR2 YYNGEE. The CDR3 covers 14 residues. V trimming: 0 bases; J trimming: 8 bases; junction bases outside the gene matches: 1. The CDR3 region is CASSVEGQGEKLFF. CDR3 sequence (DNA): TGTGCCAGCAGCGTAGAGGGACAGGGGGAAAAACTGTTTTTT.

The chain is built from TRBV28 and TRBJ2-1, with a tentative D call TRBD1 (6 bases). Germline assignment: CDR1 MDHEN and CDR2 SYDVKM. Trimming took 6 bases from V and 7 from J, leaving 16 bases between them. This CDR3 is 14 amino acids long. The CDR3 sequence: CASRRDQRGNEQFF. As DNA, the CDR3 is TGTGCCAGCAGGAGGGACCAAAGGGGGAATGAGCAGTTCTTC.

V is TRBV7-2 and J is TRBJ2-1; D is uncertain. V was pared by 7 bases and J by 5 bases, with 21 bases between. CDR3 length: 16 amino acids. The germline V gene has CDR1 SGHTA and CDR2 FQGNSA. The CDR3 loop is CASTERPGLRNNEQFF. CDR3 DNA: TGTGCCAGCACCGAAAGGCCGGGTCTACGAAACAATGAGCAGTTCTTC.

This clone turned up a few times. The chain is built from TRBV6-6 and TRBJ1-2; TRBD1 matches at 8 bases. The CDR3 has 14 amino acids. Germline-derived CDR1 and CDR2 are MNHNY and SVGAGI (reference sequence). The trim removed 4 bases at V and 4 bases at J, leaving 5 bases unmatched. The CDR3 reads CASSSPDRGYGYTF. DNA of the CDR3: TGTGCCAGCAGTTCCCCAGACAGGGGCTATGGCTACACCTTC.

The chain combines TRBV6-6 with TRBJ2-3; 10 bases map to TRBD2. V dropped 8 bases and J dropped 1; count of bases not matched to a gene: 9. Germline CDR1 is MNHNY and CDR2 is SVGAGI (reference sequence). This CDR3 is 16 amino acids long. CDR3 sequence (DNA): TGTGCCAGCGGGCTCCGTCTAGCGGGAGGCACAGATACGCAGTATTTT. This sequence encodes CASGLRLAGGTDTQYF.

The chain is built from TRBV23-1 and TRBJ1-4; the D is unclear. TRBV23-1 carries the ORF label, with uncertain function. The CDR3 has 13 residues. Trimming left V 11 bases short and J 4 bases short, with 14 bases between. As DNA, the CDR3 is TGCGCCCGAAGACAAAGCATTAATGAAAAACTGTTTTTT. It translates to CARRQSINEKLFF.

The V and J genes are TRBV6-6 and TRBJ2-3; weak D call: TRBD2 (5 bases). The CDR3 is made up of 14 amino acids. Trimming took off 3 bases at V and 1 base at J, with 8 bases between the two ends. The germline V gene has CDR1 MNHNY and CDR2 SVGAGI (reference sequence). The CDR3 is CASSYFGGTDTQYF. CDR3 DNA sequence: TGTGCCAGCAGTTATTTCGGGGGCACAGATACGCAGTATTTT.

This chain uses TRBV28 with TRBJ2-2; 9 bases match TRBD2. The CDR3 covers 15 residues. V lost 8 bases and J lost 7; bases outside the gene matches: 11. The germline gives CDR1 MDHEN, CDR2 SYDVKM. The CDR3 nucleotides read TGTGCCAGCGGAATCGGACTAGCGAGGGGCGGGGAGCTGTTTTTT. It is translated as CASGIGLARGGELFF.

The gene calls are TRBV5-1 and TRBJ2-7; weak D call: TRBD2 (6 bases). Germline V gives CDR1 SGHRS, CDR2 YFSETQ. This CDR3 contains 12 residues. V was cut by 4 bases and J by 3 bases, with 8 bases left in between. CDR3 nucleotides: TGCGCCAGCAGCCCCGGGAGCTACGAGCAGTACTTC. It encodes CASSPGSYEQYF.

The CDR3 sequence: CASSLFISGANVLTF. As DNA, the CDR3 is TGCGCCAGCAGCTTGTTTATATCTGGGGCCAACGTCCTGACTTTC. The rearrangement uses TRBV5-1 and TRBJ2-6; no firm D call. With 1 base removed from V and 1 base from J, the gap between germline ends came to 6 bases. The germline V gene has CDR1 SGHRS and CDR2 YFSETQ. This CDR3 is 15 amino acids long.

This chain uses TRBV28 with TRBJ1-6; 10 bases are a match to TRBD1. V was clipped by 4 bases and J by 7 bases; unmatched bases: 16. Germline V CDR1 and CDR2: MDHEN, SYDVKM. The CDR3 has 19 residues. The CDR3 reads CASSSLYGTGARGNSPLHF. In DNA, the CDR3 is TGTGCCAGCAGTTCCCTCTATGGGACAGGGGCTCGGGGGAATTCACCCCTCCACTTT.

This sequence joins TRBV5-1 and TRBJ1-3; D remains ambiguous. The germline V and J ends were trimmed by 0 bases and 5 bases, with 12 bases remaining between them. Looked up from germline, CDR1 is SGHRS and CDR2 is YFSETQ. The CDR3 has 15 residues. The CDR3 sequence: CASSLDFGRRNTIYF. For the CDR3, the DNA is TGCGCCAGCAGCTTGGATTTTGGCAGGCGAAACACCATATATTTT. Looking up the rest from reference TRBV5-1 and TRBJ1-3 gives the full variable domain: KAGVTQTPRYLIKTRGQQVTLSCSPISGHRSVSWYQQTPGQGLQFLFEYFSETQRNKGNFPGRFSGRQFSNSRSEMNVSTLELGDSALYLCASSLDFGRRNTIYFGEGSWLTVV.

CDR3 in amino acids: CASSIGVSTDTQYF. The CDR3 bases are TGTGCCAGCAGTATAGGGGTTAGCACAGATACGCAGTATTTT. This chain joins TRBV27 and TRBJ2-3; tentative D call: TRBD1 (5 bases). The germline V and J ends were trimmed by 5 bases and 0 bases, with 9 bases remaining between them. Germline V CDR1 and CDR2: MNHEY, SMNVEV (reference sequence). This CDR3 is 14 amino acids long.

J is TRBJ1-1 and V is TRBV19; D is unclear. The CDR3 has 13 amino acids. Trimming left V 7 bases short and J 0 bases short, with 9 bases between. Germline V lookup: CDR1 LNHDA, CDR2 SQIVND (reference sequence). CDR3 protein: CASKQTMNTEAFF. CDR3 in DNA: TGTGCCAGTAAACAAACCATGAACACTGAAGCTTTCTTT.

This clone was detected only once. V gene TRBV27 combines with J gene TRBJ1-4; 12 nucleotides line up with TRBD1. This CDR3 contains 19 residues. With V trimmed by 1 base and J by 2 bases, 8 bases remained unmatched. In germline, CDR1 is MNHEY, CDR2 SMNVEV (reference sequence). The CDR3 coding sequence is TGTGCCAGCAGTTTATTCGGGACAGGGGGCGCATCGACTAATGAAAAACTGTTTTTT. It is translated as CASSLFGTGGASTNEKLFF.

The gene calls are TRBV28 and TRBJ2-7; 11 bases match TRBD2. V lost 4 bases and J lost 6; bases outside the gene matches: 5. The CDR3 loop spans 14 amino acids. Germline-derived CDR1 and CDR2 are MDHEN and SYDVKM. CDR3 residues: CASSWASGRFEQYF. DNA of the CDR3: TGTGCCAGCAGTTGGGCTAGCGGGAGGTTCGAGCAGTACTTC.

V and J are TRBV15 and TRBJ2-3; D unresolved. V was pared by 0 bases and J by 3 bases, with 13 bases between. The CDR3 spans 16 residues. Per germline, CDR1 LNHNV and CDR2 YYDKDF (reference sequence). Here the CDR3 reads CATSREQGDHTDTQYF. Here the CDR3 DNA reads TGTGCCACCAGCAGAGAACAAGGAGATCATACAGATACGCAGTATTTT.

This chain uses TRBV4-1 with TRBJ1-1; D is unresolved. There are 13 residues in the CDR3. Per germline, CDR1 MGHRA and CDR2 YSYEKL. V was pared by 1 base and J by 7 bases, with 10 bases between. CDR3 nucleotides: TGCGCCAGCAGCCAAGTCTCGGTTGGTGAAGCTTTCTTT. Amino acid sequence: CASSQVSVGEAFF.

The CDR3 DNA is TGTGCCAGCACCCCGGGGACAGGCTCATACGAGCAGTACTTC. This sequence encodes CASTPGTGSYEQYF. The chain is built from TRBV28 and TRBJ2-7; 8 bases are shared with TRBD1. From germline, CDR1 is MDHEN and CDR2 SYDVKM. The trim removed 7 bases at V and 4 bases at J, leaving 9 bases unmatched. This CDR3 contains 14 residues.

This chain joins TRBV29-1 and TRBJ2-3; TRBD2 agrees at 14 bases. Trimming took 6 bases from V and 2 from J; bases not matched to a gene: 10. CDR3 length equals 17 residues. The germline CDR1 and CDR2 sequences are SQVTM and ANQGSEA. CDR3 residues: CSVSGTSGSSPTDTQYF. Written as DNA, the CDR3 is TGCAGCGTCTCCGGGACTAGCGGGAGCAGCCCCACAGATACGCAGTATTTT.

The genes are TRBV19 and TRBJ2-7, with TRBD2 identical over 13 bases. Germline V lookup: CDR1 LNHDA, CDR2 SQIVND (reference sequence). With 6 bases clipped from V and 4 bases from J, the junction kept 6 bases outside the gene matches. This CDR3 contains 15 residues. This CDR3 is CASSAGTSGDYEQYF. DNA for the CDR3: TGTGCCAGTAGCGCCGGGACTAGCGGGGATTACGAGCAGTACTTC.

The table lists this clone with a few counts. This chain connects TRBV10-1 to TRBJ2-1; 7 bases align to TRBD2. Per the germline V gene, CDR1 is WNHNN and CDR2 is SYGVQD (reference sequence). The trim removed 7 bases at V and 0 bases at J, leaving 6 bases unmatched. CDR3 length: 15 amino acids. CDR3 sequence (DNA): TGCGCCAGCAAAAGGGCTAGCGGCTCCTACAATGAGCAGTTCTTC. Protein: CASKRASGSYNEQFF.